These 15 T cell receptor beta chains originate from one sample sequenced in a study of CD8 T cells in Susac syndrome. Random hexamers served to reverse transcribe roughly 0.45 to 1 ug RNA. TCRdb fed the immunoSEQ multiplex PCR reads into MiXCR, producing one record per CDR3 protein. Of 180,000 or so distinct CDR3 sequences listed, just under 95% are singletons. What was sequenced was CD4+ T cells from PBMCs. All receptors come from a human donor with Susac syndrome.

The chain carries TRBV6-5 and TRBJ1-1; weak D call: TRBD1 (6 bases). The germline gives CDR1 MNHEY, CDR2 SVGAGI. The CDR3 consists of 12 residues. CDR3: CAERGGYTEAFF. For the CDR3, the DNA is TGTGCTGAGAGGGGGGGTTATACTGAAGCTTTCTTT.

The CDR3 nucleotides read TGTGCCAGCAGTGTGACCACTCCGGCTCAGCCCCAGCATTTT. Protein: CASSVTTPAQPQHF. The chain is built from TRBV28 and TRBJ1-5; D uncertain. This CDR3 is 14 amino acids long. Germline CDR1 is MDHEN and CDR2 is SYDVKM. V was trimmed by 5 bases and J by 6 bases, leaving 14 bases between them.

CDR3 sequence: CSARSQLGNTIYF. CDR3 sequence (DNA): TGCAGTGCTAGAAGTCAGTTGGGGAACACCATATATTTT. The chain combines TRBV20-1 with TRBJ1-3; D gene ambiguous. The CDR3 length is 13 residues. Per the germline V gene, CDR1 is DFQATT and CDR2 is SNEGSKA (reference sequence). Trimming removed 2 bases from V and 7 bases from J, with 12 bases in between.

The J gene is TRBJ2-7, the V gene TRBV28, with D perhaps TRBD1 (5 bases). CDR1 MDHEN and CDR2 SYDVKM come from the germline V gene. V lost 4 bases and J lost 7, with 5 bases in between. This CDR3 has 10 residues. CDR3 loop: CASSYREQYF. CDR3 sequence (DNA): TGTGCCAGCAGTTACAGGGAGCAGTACTTC. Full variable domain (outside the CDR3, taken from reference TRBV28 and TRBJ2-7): DVKVTQSSRYLVKRTGEKVFLECVQDMDHENMFWYRQDPGLGLRLIYFSYDVKMKEKGDIPEGYSVSREKKERFSLILESASTNQTSMYLCASSYREQYFGPGTRLTVT.

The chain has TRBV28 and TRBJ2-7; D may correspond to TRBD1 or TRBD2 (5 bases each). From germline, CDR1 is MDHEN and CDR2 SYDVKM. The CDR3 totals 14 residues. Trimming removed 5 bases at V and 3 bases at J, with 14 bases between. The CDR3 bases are TGTGCCAGCAGTGGGACGGACGATTACTACGAGCAGTACTTC. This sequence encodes CASSGTDDYYEQYF.

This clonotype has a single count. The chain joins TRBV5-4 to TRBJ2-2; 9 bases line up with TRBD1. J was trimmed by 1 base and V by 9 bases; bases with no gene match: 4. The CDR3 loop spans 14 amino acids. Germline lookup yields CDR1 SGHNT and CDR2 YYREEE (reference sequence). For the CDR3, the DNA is TGTGCCACGAACAGGGGGCAGAACACCGGGGAGCTGTTTTTT. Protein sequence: CATNRGQNTGELFF.

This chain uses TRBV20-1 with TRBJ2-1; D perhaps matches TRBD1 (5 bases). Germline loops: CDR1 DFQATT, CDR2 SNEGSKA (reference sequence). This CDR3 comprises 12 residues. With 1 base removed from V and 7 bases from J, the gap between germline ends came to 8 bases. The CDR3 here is CSARVDRNEQFF. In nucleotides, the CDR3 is TGCAGTGCTAGAGTAGACAGAAATGAGCAGTTCTTC.

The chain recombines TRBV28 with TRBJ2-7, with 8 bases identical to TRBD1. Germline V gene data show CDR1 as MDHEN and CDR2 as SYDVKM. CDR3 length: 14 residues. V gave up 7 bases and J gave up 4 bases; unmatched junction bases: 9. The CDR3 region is CASTLPGGLYEQYF. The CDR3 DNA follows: TGTGCCAGCACCCTACCAGGGGGCTTGTACGAGCAGTACTTC.

CDR3 sequence: CASSPVLGENTEAFF. DNA of the CDR3: TGCGCCAGCAGCCCGGTTTTGGGGGAGAACACTGAAGCTTTCTTT. The chain links TRBV4-3 to TRBJ1-1; a weak D match, TRBD1 (5 bases). CDR1 and CDR2 from the germline V gene are LGHNA and YSLEER. The CDR3 is made up of 15 amino acids. Trimming shortened V by 4 bases and J by 1 base, and 13 bases separated the two germline ends.

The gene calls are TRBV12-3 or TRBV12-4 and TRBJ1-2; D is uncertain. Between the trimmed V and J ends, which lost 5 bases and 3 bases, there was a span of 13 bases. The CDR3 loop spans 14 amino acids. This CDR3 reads CASSPRTGHYGYTF. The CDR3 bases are TGTGCCAGCAGTCCGCGGACCGGTCACTATGGCTACACCTTC.

The CDR3 region has the DNA TGTGCCTGGAGTTTGGACAGGGGATCCCCCGCATCCTCCTACGAGCAGTACTTC. Translation gives CAWSLDRGSPASSYEQYF. V and J are TRBV30 and TRBJ2-7, with 9 bases aligning to TRBD1. After removal of 2 bases from V and 0 bases from J, the junction contained 14 bases not matched to a gene. Germline V gives CDR1 GTSNPN, CDR2 SVGIG (reference sequence). This CDR3 has 18 residues.

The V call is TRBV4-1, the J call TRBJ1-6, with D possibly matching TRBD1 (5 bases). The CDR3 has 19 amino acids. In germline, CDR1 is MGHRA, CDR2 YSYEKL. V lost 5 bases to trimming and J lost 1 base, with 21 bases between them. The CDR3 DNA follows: TGCGCCAGCAGCTCCCGCGTGGGGCCGGGAAGATCCTATAATTCACCCCTCCACTTT. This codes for CASSSRVGPGRSYNSPLHF.

The CDR3, as DNA: TGTGCCAGCAGGGGGACAGAATCCAGCACTGAAGCTTTCTTT. Translated, it gives CASRGTESSTEAFF. The chain is built from TRBV2 and TRBJ1-1; 7 bases fit TRBD1. V dropped 6 bases and J dropped 4; count of bases not matched to a gene: 8. The CDR3 runs to 14 residues. Per germline, CDR1 SNHLY and CDR2 FYNNEI.

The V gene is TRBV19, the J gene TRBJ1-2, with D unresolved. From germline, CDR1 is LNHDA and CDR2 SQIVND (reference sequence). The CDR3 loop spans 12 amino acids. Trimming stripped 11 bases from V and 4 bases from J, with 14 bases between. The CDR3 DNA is TGTGCCGGACGATCTGGGCCCTATGGCTACACCTTC. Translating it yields CAGRSGPYGYTF. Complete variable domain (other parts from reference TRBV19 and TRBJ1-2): DGGITQSPKYLFRKEGQNVTLSCEQNLNHDAMYWYRQDPGQGLRLIYYSQIVNDFQKGDIAEGYSVSREKKESFPLTVTSAQKNPTAFYLCAGRSGPYGYTFGSGTRLTVV.

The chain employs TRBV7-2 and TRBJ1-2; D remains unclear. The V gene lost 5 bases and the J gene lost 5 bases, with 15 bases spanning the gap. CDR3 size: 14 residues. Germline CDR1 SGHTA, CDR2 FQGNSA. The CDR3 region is CASSPRGVEYGYTF. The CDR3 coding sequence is TGTGCCAGCAGCCCACGTGGGGTAGAATATGGCTACACCTTC.